One TCR beta chain is described in this entry. Profiled with immunoSEQ multiplex PCR; TCRdb holds only in-frame clones, not every one. The data contain 95,000 to 110,000 clones, roughly 90% of them singletons. This sample is drawn from a study of OX40 agonist ivuxolimab in advanced cancers. The CDR3 totals 17 residues. V lost 3 bases and J lost 0; bases outside the gene matches: 10. Germline lookup yields CDR1 MDHEN and CDR2 SYDVKM. This clonotype was obtained from an adult with an advanced solid tumor such as melanoma, head and neck, liver or kidney cancer. The specimen was CD4+ or CD8+ T cells sorted from blood, collected in a trial of the OX40 agonist ivuxolimab. J is TRBJ1-1 and V is TRBV28, with TRBD1 matching 7 bases. CDR3 in DNA: TGTGCCAGCAGTTTGGGGCAGGGGGTGGATGTGAACACTGAAGCTTTCTTT. Translation: CASSLGQGVDVNTEAFF.